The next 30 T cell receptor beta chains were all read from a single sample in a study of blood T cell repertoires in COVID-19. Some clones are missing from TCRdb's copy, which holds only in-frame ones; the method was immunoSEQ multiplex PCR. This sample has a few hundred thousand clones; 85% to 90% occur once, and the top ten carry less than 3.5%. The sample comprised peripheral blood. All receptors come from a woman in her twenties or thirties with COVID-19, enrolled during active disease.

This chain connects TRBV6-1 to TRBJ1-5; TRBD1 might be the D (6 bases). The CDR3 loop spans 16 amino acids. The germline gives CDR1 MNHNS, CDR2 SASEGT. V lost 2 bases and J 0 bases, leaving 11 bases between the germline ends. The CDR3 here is CASSEPTGYSNQPQHF. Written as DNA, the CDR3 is TGTGCCAGCAGTGAACCCACAGGGTATAGCAATCAGCCCCAGCATTTT.

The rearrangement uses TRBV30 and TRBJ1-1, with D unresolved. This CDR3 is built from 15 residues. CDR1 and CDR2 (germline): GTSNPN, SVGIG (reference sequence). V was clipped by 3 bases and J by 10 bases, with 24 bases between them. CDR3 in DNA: TGTGCCTGGAGATCCCTAGGAGACTCCCTACAACGAGCTTTCTTT. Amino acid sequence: CAWRSLGDSLQRAFF.

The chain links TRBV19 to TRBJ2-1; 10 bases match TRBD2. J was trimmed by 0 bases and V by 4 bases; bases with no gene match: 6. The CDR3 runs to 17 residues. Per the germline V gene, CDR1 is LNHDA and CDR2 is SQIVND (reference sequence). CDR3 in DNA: TGTGCCAGTAGTAGCCCAGCGGGAGGGCCCTCCTACAATGAGCAGTTCTTC. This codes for CASSSPAGGPSYNEQFF. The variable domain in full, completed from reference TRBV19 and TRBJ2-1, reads DGGITQSPKYLFRKEGQNVTLSCEQNLNHDAMYWYRQDPGQGLRLIYYSQIVNDFQKGDIAEGYSVSREKKESFPLTVTSAQKNPTAFYLCASSSPAGGPSYNEQFFGPGTRLTVL.

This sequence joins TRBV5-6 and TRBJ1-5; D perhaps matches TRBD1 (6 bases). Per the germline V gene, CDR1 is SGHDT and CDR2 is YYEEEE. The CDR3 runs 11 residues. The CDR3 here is CVGGEGQPQHF. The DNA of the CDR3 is TGTGTAGGGGGGGAAGGTCAGCCCCAGCATTTT. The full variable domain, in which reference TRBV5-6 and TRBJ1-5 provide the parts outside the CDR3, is DAGVTQSPTHLIKTRGQQVTLRCSPKSGHDTVSWYQQALGQGPQFIFQYYEEEERQRGNFPDRFSGHQFPNYSSELNVNALLLGDSALYLCVGGEGQPQHFGDGTRLSIL.

The DNA for the CDR3 is TGCAGCGTGGGGCAGGGGGTCGATTCACCCCTCCACTTT. This translates into CSVGQGVDSPLHF. The chain links TRBV29-1 to TRBJ1-6; 7 nucleotides match TRBD1. The ends lost 6 bases at V and 8 bases at J; junction bases unmatched: 7. Germline V gene sequence: CDR1 SQVTM, CDR2 ANQGSEA. This CDR3 comprises 13 residues.

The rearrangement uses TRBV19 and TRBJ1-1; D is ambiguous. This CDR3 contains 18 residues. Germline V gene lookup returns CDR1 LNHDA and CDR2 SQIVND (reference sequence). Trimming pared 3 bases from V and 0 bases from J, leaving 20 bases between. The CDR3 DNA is TGTGCCAGTAGTATGATAAGAAAGGTGGAGGGTATGAACACTGAAGCTTTCTTT. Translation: CASSMIRKVEGMNTEAFF.

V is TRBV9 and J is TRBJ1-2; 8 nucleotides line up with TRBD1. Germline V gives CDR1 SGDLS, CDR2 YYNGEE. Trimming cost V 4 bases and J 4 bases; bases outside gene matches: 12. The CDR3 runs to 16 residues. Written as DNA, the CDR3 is TGTGCCAGCAGCCCCCGGACAGGGCATAGAATCTATGGCTACACCTTC. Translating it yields CASSPRTGHRIYGYTF.

CDR3 sequence (DNA): TGTGCCAGCAGCCGACAGGTGGTAAACGAGCAGTACTTC. This translates into CASSRQVVNEQYF. V and J are TRBV6-6 and TRBJ2-7; D is perhaps TRBD1 (6 bases). The V end lost 6 bases, the J end lost 5 bases, and 14 bases lay between the germline ends. CDR3 length: 13 residues. The germline CDR1 and CDR2 sequences are MNHNY and SVGAGI (reference sequence).

CDR3 in amino acids: CASSLGPSRGRDDEQYF. In nucleotides, the CDR3 is TGTGCCAGCAGCTTAGGCCCCTCGCGCGGGAGAGACGACGAGCAGTACTTC. The chain recombines TRBV7-6 with TRBJ2-7, with 7 nucleotides matching TRBD2. Per the germline V gene, CDR1 is SGHVS and CDR2 is FNYEAQ. V shed 1 base, J shed 5 bases, and the junction held 14 bases outside the gene matches. The CDR3 is made up of 17 amino acids.

DNA of the CDR3: TGTGCCAGCAGGAAGGGGTCGTGGCTAGCGGGAGCTAGCTCCTACAATGAGCAGTTCTTC. Its translation: CASRKGSWLAGASSYNEQFF. This chain connects TRBV27 to TRBJ2-1; TRBD2 agrees at 10 bases. The germline CDR1 and CDR2 sequences are MNHEY and SMNVEV (reference sequence). The CDR3 contains 20 residues. Losses at the gene ends were 6 bases for V and 0 bases for J; bases not matched to a gene: 17.

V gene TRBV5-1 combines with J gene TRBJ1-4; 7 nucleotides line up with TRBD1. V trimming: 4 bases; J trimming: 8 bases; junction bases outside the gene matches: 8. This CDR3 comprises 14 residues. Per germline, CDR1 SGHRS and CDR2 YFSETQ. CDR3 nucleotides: TGCGCCAGCAGCACAAGACAGGGATCGGAAAAACTGTTTTTT. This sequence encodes CASSTRQGSEKLFF.

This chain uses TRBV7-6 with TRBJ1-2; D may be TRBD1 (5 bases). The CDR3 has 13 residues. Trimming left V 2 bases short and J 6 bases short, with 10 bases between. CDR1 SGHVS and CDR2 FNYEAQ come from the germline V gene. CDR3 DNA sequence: TGTGCCAGCAGCTTACAGGGAAGGGATGGCTACACCTTC. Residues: CASSLQGRDGYTF.

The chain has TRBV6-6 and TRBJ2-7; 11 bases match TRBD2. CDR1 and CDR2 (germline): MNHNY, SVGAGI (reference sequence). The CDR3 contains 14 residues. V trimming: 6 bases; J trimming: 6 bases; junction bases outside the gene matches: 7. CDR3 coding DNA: TGTGCCAGCAGCCAACTAGCGGGAGTAAGCGAGCAGTACTTC. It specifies CASSQLAGVSEQYF.

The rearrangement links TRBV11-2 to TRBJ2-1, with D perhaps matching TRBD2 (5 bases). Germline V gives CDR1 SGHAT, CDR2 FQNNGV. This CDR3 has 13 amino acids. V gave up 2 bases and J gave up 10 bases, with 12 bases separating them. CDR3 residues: CASSLFSGQEQFF. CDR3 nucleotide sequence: TGTGCCAGCAGCTTATTCAGCGGCCAGGAGCAGTTCTTC.

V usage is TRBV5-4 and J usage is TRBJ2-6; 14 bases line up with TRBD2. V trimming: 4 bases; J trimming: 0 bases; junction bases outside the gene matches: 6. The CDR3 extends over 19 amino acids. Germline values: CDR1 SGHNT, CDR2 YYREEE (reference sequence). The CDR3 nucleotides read TGTGCCAGCAGCGCTAGACTAGCGGGAGGGCTCTCTGGGGCCAACGTCCTGACTTTC. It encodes CASSARLAGGLSGANVLTF.

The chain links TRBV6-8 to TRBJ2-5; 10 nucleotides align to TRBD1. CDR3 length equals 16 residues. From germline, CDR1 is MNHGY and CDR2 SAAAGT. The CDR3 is CGDAERTGGCQETQYF. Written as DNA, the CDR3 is TGTGGCGACGCAGAGCGGACAGGGGGTTGTCAAGAGACCCAGTACTTC.

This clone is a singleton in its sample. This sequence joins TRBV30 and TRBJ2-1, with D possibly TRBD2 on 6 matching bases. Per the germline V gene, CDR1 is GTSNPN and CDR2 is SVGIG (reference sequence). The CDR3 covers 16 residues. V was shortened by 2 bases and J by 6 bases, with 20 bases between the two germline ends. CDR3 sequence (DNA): TGTGCCTGGAGTCCTTCTAGGACCAGCGGGTCCAATGAGCAGTTCTTC. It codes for CAWSPSRTSGSNEQFF.

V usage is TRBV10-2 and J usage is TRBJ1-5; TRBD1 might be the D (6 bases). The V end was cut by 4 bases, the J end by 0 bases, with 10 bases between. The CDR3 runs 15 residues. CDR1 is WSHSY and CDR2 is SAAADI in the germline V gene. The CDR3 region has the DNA TGCGCCAGCAGTGCCTCGACAGGTAGCAATCAGCCCCAGCATTTT. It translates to CASSASTGSNQPQHF.

CDR3 coding DNA: TGTGCCAGCAGCGCCTACCGAGATTCCGGGACATCTTCCTACGAGCAGTACTTC. Encoded protein: CASSAYRDSGTSSYEQYF. This sequence joins TRBV7-8 and TRBJ2-7, with D perhaps TRBD1 (6 bases). The CDR3 loop spans 18 amino acids. V was clipped by 5 bases and J by 1 base, with 24 bases between them. Germline V gene data show CDR1 as SGHVS and CDR2 as FQNEAQ.

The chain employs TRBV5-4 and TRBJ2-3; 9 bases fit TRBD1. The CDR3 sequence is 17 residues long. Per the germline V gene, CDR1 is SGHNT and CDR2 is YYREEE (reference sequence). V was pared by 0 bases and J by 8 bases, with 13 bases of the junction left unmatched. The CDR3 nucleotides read TGTGCCAGCAGCTTGGGAGGACAGGGGCACCCTGAGGGTACGCAGTATTTT. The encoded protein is CASSLGGQGHPEGTQYF. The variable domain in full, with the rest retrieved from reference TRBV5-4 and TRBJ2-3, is ETGVTQSPTHLIKTRGQQVTLRCSSQSGHNTVSWYQQALGQGPQFIFQYYREEENGRGNFPPRFSGLQFPNYSSELNVNALELDDSALYLCASSLGGQGHPEGTQYFGPGTRLTVL.

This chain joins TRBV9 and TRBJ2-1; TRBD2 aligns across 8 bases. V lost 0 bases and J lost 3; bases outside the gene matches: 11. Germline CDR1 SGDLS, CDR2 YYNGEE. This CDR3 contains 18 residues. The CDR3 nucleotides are TGTGCCAGCAGCGTAGGGGGTAGGGTAGCGGGATTCTACAATGAGCAGTTCTTC. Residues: CASSVGGRVAGFYNEQFF.

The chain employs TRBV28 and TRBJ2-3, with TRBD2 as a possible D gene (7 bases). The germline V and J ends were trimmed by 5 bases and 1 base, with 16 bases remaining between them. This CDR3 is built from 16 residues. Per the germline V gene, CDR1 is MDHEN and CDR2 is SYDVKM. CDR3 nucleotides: TGTGCCAGCAGTCCCCGAGGGGGGGCTCGCACAGATACGCAGTATTTT. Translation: CASSPRGGARTDTQYF.

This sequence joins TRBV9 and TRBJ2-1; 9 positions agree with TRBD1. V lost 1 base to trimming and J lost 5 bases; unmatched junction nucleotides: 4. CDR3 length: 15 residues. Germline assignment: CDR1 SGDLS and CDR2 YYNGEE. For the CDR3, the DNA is TGTGCCAGCAGCGTATCTGGGGACAGGGACAATGAGCAGTTCTTC. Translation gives CASSVSGDRDNEQFF. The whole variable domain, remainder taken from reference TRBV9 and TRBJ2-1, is DSGVTQTPKHLITATGQRVTLRCSPRSGDLSVYWYQQSLDQGLQFLIQYYNGEERAKGNILERFSAQQFPDLHSELNLSSLELGDSALYFCASSVSGDRDNEQFFGPGTRLTVL.

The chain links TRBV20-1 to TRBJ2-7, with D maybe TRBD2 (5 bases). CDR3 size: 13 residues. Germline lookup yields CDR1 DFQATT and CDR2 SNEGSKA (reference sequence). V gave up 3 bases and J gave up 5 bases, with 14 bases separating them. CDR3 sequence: CSASLARRDEQYF. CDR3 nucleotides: TGCAGTGCTAGTCTAGCTCGGCGGGACGAGCAGTACTTC.

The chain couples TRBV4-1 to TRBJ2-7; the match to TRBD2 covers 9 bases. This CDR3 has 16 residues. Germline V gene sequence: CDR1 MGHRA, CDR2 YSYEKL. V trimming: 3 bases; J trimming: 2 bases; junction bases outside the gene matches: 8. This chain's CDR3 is CASSQFVSGSAYEQYF. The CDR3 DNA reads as TGCGCCAGCAGCCAGTTTGTTAGCGGGAGCGCCTACGAGCAGTACTTC.

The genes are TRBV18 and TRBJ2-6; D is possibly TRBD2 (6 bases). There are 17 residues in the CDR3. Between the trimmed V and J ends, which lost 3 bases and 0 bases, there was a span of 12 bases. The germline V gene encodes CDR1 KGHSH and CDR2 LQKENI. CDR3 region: CASSPGRTTSGANVLTF. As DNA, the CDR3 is TGTGCCAGCTCACCGGGACGGACTACCTCTGGGGCCAACGTCCTGACTTTC.

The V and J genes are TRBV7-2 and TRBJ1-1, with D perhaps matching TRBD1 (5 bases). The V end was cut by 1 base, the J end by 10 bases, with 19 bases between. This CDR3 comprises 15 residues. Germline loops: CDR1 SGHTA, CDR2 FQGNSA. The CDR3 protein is CASSLGQRGGGRAFF. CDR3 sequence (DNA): TGTGCCAGCAGCTTAGGACAGAGGGGTGGGGGGAGAGCTTTCTTT.

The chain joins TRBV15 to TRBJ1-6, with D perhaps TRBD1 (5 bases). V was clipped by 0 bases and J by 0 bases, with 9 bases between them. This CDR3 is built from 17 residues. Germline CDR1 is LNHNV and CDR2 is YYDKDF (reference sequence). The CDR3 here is CATSRETGSSYNSPLHF. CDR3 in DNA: TGTGCCACCAGCAGAGAAACAGGAAGCTCCTATAATTCACCCCTCCACTTT.

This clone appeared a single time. This CDR3 reads CASSPTGLNEKLFF. The CDR3 coding sequence is TGTGCCAGCAGCCCGACAGGGTTAAATGAAAAACTGTTTTTT. The chain uses TRBV3-1 (or the pseudogene TRBV3-2) and TRBJ1-4, with 7 bases lining up with TRBD1. V shed 4 bases and J 5 bases; nucleotides not matched to a gene: 4. The CDR3 totals 14 residues. CDR1 is LGHDT, CDR2 YNNKEL, per germline (reference sequence).

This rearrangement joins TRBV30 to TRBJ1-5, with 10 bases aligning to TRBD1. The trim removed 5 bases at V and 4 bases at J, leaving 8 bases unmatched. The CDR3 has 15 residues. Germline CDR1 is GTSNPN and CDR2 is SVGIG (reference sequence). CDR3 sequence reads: CAWGIRDRGNQPQHF. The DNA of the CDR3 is TGTGCCTGGGGCATCCGGGACAGGGGAAATCAGCCCCAGCATTTT.